This T cell receptor beta chain comes out of a study of T cell repertoires in cytomegalovirus infection. Turning to the study itself: Newly reported HLA-C-restricted and thoroughly characterized HLA-B-restricted CMV epitopes were employed. General study findings and limits: HLA-C-restricted TCR beta clonotypes specific for CMV led the ex vivo response. The cumulative frequency of public TCR beta families identified carriers of CMV plus the relevant HLA.

TCRdb called the reads again in MiXCR, with one record for every CDR3 protein. The table includes 50,000 to 60,000 distinct CDR3 sequences, 20% detected once. This CDR3 is 16 amino acids long. Germline CDR1 and CDR2: DFQATT and SNEGSKA (reference sequence). On this clonotype: Its antigen is not known. Compared with germline, one end of the junction differs, possibly owing to a read error.

The receptor was isolated from a human donor in good health (CMV status not recorded). Some clones in this sample may be carry-over from other donors' samples. This chain uses TRBV20-1 with TRBJ2-3, with TRBD2 identical over 10 bases. Here the sequenced sample was CD8+ T cells from cultured PBMCs, taken from culture after CMV antigen stimulation. This CDR3 reads CSAGELLAGNTDTQYF. CDR3 nucleotides: TGCAGTGCTGGAGAGTTACTAGCGGGGAACACAGATACGCAGTATTTT.